One sample yielded the 12 T cell receptor beta chains listed below, sequenced in a study of regulatory T cells in long-lasting Graves disease. Regarding time point: newly diagnosed GD, antithyroid drugs for less than 3 months. From RNA extracted from PBMCs, the TCR library was made. With iRepertoire HTBI primers and Arm-PCR of CDR3 regions, TCR beta libraries were built. TCRdb ran MiXCR on the multiplex PCR reads and lists one entry per CDR3 protein. This sample yields more than 450,000 distinct CDR3 sequences, of which around 12% are seen a single time; roughly 8.9% belongs to the top ten. This same sample was also taken into another study, of T cells in Graves' hyperthyroidism and ophthalmopathy.

The sample here was peripheral blood mononuclear cells (PBMCs), taken at new diagnosis, from a patient treated with antithyroid drugs. Every receptor here comes from a woman under 40 with Graves disease.

This clonotype was counted ten times or more. The chain recombines TRBV9 with TRBJ2-3; 9 bases align to TRBD2. Germline CDR1 SGDLS, CDR2 YYNGEE. Losses at the gene ends were 1 base for V and 6 bases for J; bases not matched to a gene: 6. There are 15 residues in the CDR3. The CDR3, as DNA: TGTGCCAGCAGCGTAATGAGCGGGAGGCTGGATACGCAGTATTTT. Its translation is CASSVMSGRLDTQYF.

The V gene is TRBV7-9, the J gene TRBJ1-1, with D hard to call. Trimming removed 3 bases at V and 1 base at J, with 6 bases between. The CDR3 length is 13 residues. Germline V CDR1 and CDR2: SEHNR, FQNEAQ (reference sequence). The CDR3 region has the DNA TGTGCCAGCAGCTTTCCAACGAACACTGAAGCTTTCTTT. Protein sequence: CASSFPTNTEAFF.

This clonotype was picked up many times. CDR3 sequence reads: CATSDASAENQPQHF. The CDR3 DNA is TGTGCCACCAGTGACGCGTCAGCCGAGAATCAGCCCCAGCATTTT. The chain uses TRBV24-1 and TRBJ1-5; D call uncertain. The CDR3 has 15 amino acids. The V gene's germline CDR1 is KGHDR and CDR2 SFDVKD. V was trimmed by 4 bases and J by 4 bases, leaving 13 bases between them.

This clonotype was observed a few times. The chain couples TRBV5-1 to TRBJ2-1; 16 nucleotides line up with TRBD2. V lost 4 bases, J lost 4 bases, and 5 bases stayed unmatched. The germline V gene encodes CDR1 SGHRS and CDR2 YFSETQ. The CDR3 is made up of 17 amino acids. The CDR3 spells CASSPGLAGGRYNEQFF. The CDR3 DNA reads TGCGCCAGCAGCCCGGGACTAGCGGGAGGGCGTTACAATGAGCAGTTCTTC.

This clonotype was picked up many times. The chain uses TRBV6-5 and TRBJ2-7, with D perhaps matching TRBD2 (5 bases). Per germline, CDR1 MNHEY and CDR2 SVGAGI. The CDR3 consists of 14 residues. Trimming pared 0 bases from V and 5 bases from J, leaving 11 bases between. The DNA for the CDR3 is TGTGCCAGCAGTTACTCCAGCCCGGGGAACGAGCAGTACTTC. This sequence encodes CASSYSSPGNEQYF.

This clonotype was recorded many times. This rearrangement joins TRBV3-1 to TRBJ2-1, with 10 bases fitting TRBD2. The end of the DNA is better explained by TRBJ2-5, so the J call may be wrong. This CDR3 has 15 residues. Germline V lookup: CDR1 LGHDT, CDR2 YNNKEL (reference sequence). CDR3 region: CASSLTSGIQETQYF. CDR3 in DNA: TGTGCCAGCAGCCTTACTAGCGGGATACAAGAGACCCAGTACTTC.

V and J are TRBV4-2 and TRBJ2-7, with D hard to call. V lost 4 bases, J lost 0 bases, and 13 bases lay in between. The CDR3 has 15 amino acids. The germline gives CDR1 LGHNA, CDR2 YNFKEQ. The DNA of the CDR3 is TGTGCCAGCAGCCCTCTAGGTATCGGCTCCTACGAGCAGTACTTC. Translating gives CASSPLGIGSYEQYF.

This clonotype showed up many times. The chain combines TRBV20-1 with TRBJ1-1; weak D call: TRBD1 (5 bases). The CDR3 has 13 residues. The ends were cut back, 6 bases at V and 1 base at J, with 12 bases in the middle. Per the germline V gene, CDR1 is DFQATT and CDR2 is SNEGSKA (reference sequence). The CDR3 sequence is CSAWGSGNTEAFF. The CDR3 DNA is TGCAGTGCCTGGGGGTCTGGGAACACTGAAGCTTTCTTT.

This clonotype appeared many times. At one end the junction does not follow the germline gene, possibly because of a read error. The DNA for the CDR3 is TGTGCCAGCAGCTTAGGGAGCTACAATGAGCAGTTCTTC. This gives the protein CASSLGSYNEQFF. The rearrangement links TRBV5-1 to TRBJ2-1; D is possibly TRBD2 (5 bases). CDR1 SGHRS and CDR2 YFSETQ come from the germline V gene. The CDR3 spans 13 residues.

As regards this clonotype: A read error may account for a junction end that differs from germline. The rearrangement links TRBV20-1 to TRBJ1-2; D is undetermined. CDR1 and CDR2 from the germline V gene are DFQATT and SNEGSKA (reference sequence). The CDR3 consists of 13 residues. The CDR3 is CSTRRLGRNRDTF. The CDR3 DNA reads as TGCAGTACTAGACGTTTAGGGAGGAATCGGGACACCTTC.

This clonotype occurred a few times. The rearrangement links TRBV7-8 to TRBJ2-7; the D gene is possibly TRBD2 (5 bases). The ends were cut back, 5 bases at V and 0 bases at J, with 17 bases in the middle. The CDR3 is 16 amino acids. CDR1 is SGHVS, CDR2 FQNEAQ, per germline. The CDR3 DNA reads TGTGCCAGCAGCCGACGATCAAGCGGAGTCTCCTACGAGCAGTACTTC. This encodes CASSRRSSGVSYEQYF.

Ten or more counts support this clonotype. The J gene is TRBJ1-1, the V gene TRBV20-1; D call uncertain. The CDR3 runs 16 residues. V was trimmed by 2 bases and J by 1 base, leaving 17 bases between them. Germline CDR1 and CDR2: DFQATT and SNEGSKA (reference sequence). The CDR3: CSARRPGSIRNTEAFF. The CDR3 nucleotides are TGCAGTGCTAGAAGACCTGGATCCATCCGGAACACTGAAGCTTTCTTT.